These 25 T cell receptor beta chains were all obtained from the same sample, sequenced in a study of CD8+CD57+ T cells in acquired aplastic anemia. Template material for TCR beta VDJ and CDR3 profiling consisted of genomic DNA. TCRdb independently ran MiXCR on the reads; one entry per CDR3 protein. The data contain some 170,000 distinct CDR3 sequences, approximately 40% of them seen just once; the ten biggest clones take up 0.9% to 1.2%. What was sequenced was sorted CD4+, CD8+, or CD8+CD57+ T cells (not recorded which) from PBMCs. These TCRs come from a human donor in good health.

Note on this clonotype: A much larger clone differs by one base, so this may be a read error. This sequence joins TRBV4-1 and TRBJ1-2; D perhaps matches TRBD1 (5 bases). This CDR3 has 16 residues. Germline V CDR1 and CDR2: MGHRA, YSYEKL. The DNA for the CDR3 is TGCGCCGGCAGCCAAGTTCCAGCAGGGACCGGCTATGGCTACACCTTC. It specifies CAGSQVPAGTGYGYTF.

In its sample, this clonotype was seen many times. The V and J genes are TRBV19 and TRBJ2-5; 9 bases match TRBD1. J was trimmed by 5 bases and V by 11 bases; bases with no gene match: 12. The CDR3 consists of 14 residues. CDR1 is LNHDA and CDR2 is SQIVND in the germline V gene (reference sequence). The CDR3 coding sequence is TGTGCCTCGGGACAGGGTCTGCCTGGGGAGACCCAGTACTTC. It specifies CASGQGLPGETQYF.

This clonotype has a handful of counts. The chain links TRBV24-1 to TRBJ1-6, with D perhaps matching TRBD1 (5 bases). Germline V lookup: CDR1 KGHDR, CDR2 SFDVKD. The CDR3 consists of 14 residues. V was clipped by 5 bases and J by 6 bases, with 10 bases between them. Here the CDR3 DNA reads TGTGCCACCAGTGCGCGGGGGGTTAATTCACCCCTCCACTTT. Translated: CATSARGVNSPLHF.

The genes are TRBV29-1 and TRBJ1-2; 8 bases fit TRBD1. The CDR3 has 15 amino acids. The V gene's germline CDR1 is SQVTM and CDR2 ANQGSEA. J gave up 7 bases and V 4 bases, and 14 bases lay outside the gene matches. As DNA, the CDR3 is TGCAGCGTTGCCAGCAGGGCAGGGGGCGTTCTTGGCTACACCTTC. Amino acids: CSVASRAGGVLGYTF.

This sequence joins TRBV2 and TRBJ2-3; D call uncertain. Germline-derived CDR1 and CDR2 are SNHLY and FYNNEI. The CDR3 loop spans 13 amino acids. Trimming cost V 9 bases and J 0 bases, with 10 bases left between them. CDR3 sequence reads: CARRRESTDTQYF. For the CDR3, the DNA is TGTGCCAGGAGAAGGGAAAGCACAGATACGCAGTATTTT.

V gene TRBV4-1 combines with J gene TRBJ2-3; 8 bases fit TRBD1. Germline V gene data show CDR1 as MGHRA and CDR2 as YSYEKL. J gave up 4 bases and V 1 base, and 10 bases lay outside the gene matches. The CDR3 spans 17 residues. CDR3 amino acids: CASSQGPGTGGADTQYF. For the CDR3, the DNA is TGCGCCAGCAGCCAAGGTCCGGGGACAGGAGGCGCAGATACGCAGTATTTT.

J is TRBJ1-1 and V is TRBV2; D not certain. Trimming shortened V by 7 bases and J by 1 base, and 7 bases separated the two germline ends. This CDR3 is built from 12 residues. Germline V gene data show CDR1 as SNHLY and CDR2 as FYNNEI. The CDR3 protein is CASIKGNTEAFF. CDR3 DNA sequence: TGTGCCAGCATTAAGGGGAACACTGAAGCTTTCTTT.

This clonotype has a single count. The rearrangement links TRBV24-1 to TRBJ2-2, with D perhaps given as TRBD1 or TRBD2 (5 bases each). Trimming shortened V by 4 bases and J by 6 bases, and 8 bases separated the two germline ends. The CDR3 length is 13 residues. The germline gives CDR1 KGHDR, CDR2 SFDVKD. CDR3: CATSDRDAGELFF. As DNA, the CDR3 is TGTGCCACCAGTGACAGGGACGCCGGGGAGCTGTTTTTT.

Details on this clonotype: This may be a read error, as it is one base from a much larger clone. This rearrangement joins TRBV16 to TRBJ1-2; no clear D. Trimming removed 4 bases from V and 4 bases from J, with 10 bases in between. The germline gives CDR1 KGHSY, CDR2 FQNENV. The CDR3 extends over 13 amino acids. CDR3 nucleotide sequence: TGTGCCAGCAGCCGTGGGCAGAGCTATGGCTACACCTTC. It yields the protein CASSRGQSYGYTF.

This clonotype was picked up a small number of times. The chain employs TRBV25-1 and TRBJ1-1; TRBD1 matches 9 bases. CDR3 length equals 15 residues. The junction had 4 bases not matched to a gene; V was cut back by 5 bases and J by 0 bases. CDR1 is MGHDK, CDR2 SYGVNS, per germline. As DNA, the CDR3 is TGTGCCAGCAGTAAACAGGGGGCCGTGAACACTGAAGCTTTCTTT. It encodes CASSKQGAVNTEAFF.

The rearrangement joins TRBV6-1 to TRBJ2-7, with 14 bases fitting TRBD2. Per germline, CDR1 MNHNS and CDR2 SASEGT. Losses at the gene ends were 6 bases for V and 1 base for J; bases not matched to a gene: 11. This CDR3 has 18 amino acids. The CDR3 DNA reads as TGTGCCAGCAGGCGGGGACCGGGACTAGCGGGGGAGTCCTACGAGCAGTACTTC. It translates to CASRRGPGLAGESYEQYF.

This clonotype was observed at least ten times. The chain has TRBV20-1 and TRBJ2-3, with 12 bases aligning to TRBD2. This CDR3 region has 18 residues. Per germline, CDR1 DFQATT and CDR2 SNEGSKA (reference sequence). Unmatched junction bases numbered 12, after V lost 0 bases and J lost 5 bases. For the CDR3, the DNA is TGCAGTGCTAGAGACGCCACGGCTAGCGGGAGGGCGTTAGATACGCAGTATTTT. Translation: CSARDATASGRALDTQYF.

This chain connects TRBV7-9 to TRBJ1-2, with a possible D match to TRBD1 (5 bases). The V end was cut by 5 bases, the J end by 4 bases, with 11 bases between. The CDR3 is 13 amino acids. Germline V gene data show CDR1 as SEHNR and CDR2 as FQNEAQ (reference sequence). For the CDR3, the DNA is TGTGCCAGCAGCGAAGGGGCCAGCTATGGCTACACCTTC. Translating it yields CASSEGASYGYTF.

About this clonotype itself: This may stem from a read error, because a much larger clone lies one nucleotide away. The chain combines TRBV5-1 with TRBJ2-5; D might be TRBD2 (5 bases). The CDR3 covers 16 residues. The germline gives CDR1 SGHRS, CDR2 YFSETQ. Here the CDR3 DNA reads TGCGCCGGCAGCTTGGAGCCTACGGGGAATGGGGAGACCCAGTACTTC. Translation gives CAGSLEPTGNGETQYF.

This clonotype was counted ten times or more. The CDR3: CASSAAANNSPLHF. The DNA for the CDR3 is TGTGCCAGCAGTGCTGCAGCTAATAATTCACCCCTCCACTTT. The chain recombines TRBV25-1 with TRBJ1-6; D call uncertain. The germline V gene has CDR1 MGHDK and CDR2 SYGVNS. The CDR3 sequence is 14 residues long. The V gene lost 4 bases and the J gene lost 5 bases, with 9 bases spanning the gap.

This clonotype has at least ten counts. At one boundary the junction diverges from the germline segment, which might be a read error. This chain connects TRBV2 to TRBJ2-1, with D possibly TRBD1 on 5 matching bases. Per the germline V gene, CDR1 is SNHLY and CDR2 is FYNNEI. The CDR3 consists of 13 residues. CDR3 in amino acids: CASSEDRYNEQFF. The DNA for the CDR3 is TGTGCCAGCAGCGAAGACAGATACAATGAGCAGTTCTTC.

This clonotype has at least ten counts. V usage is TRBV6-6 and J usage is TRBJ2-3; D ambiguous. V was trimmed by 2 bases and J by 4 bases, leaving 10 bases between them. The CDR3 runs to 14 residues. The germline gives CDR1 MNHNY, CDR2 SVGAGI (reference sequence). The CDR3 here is CASSYLLGPDTQYF. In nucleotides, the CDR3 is TGTGCCAGCAGTTACCTGCTAGGACCAGATACGCAGTATTTT.

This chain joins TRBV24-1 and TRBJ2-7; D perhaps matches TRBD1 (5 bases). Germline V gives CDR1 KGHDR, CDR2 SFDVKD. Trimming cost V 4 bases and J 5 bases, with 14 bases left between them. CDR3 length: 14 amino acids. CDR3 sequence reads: CATSDRQNLHEQYF. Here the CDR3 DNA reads TGTGCCACCAGTGACAGACAGAATCTCCACGAGCAGTACTTC.

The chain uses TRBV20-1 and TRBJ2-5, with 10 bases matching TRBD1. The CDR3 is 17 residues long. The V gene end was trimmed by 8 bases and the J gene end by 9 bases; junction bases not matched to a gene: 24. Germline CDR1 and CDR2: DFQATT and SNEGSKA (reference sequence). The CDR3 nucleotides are TGCAGTACTATAAGTCAGACGGGACAGGGGTTTGGGGAGGCCCAGTACTTC. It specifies CSTISQTGQGFGEAQYF.

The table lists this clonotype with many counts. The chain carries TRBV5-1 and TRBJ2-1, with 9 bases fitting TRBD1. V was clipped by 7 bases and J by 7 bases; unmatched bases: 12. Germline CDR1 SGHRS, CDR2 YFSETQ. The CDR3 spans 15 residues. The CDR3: CASQAWTGAGNEQFF. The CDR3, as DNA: TGCGCCAGCCAAGCGTGGACAGGGGCGGGTAATGAGCAGTTCTTC.

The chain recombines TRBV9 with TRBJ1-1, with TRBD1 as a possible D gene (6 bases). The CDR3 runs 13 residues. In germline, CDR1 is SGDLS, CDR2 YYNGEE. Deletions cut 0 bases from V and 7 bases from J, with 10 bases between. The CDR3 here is CASSVEGGGEAFF. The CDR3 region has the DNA TGTGCCAGCAGCGTAGAGGGGGGAGGTGAAGCTTTCTTT.

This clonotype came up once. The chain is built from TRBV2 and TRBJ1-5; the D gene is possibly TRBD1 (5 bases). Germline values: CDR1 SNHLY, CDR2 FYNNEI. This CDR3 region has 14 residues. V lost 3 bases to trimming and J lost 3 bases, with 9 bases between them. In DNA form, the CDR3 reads TGTGCCAGCAGTGACGACAGCTTCAATCAGCCCCAGCATTTT. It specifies CASSDDSFNQPQHF.

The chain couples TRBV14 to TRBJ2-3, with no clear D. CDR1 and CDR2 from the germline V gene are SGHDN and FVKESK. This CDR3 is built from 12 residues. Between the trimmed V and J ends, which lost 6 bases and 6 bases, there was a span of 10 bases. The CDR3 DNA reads TGTGCCAGCAGTTCAGGTTTGGATACGCAGTATTTT. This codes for CASSSGLDTQYF.

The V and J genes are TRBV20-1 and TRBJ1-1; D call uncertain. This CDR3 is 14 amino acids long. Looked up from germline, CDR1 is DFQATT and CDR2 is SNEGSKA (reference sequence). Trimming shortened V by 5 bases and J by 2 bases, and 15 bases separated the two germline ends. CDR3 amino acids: CSARIPGRNTEAFF. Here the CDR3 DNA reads TGCAGTGCTCGAATTCCCGGACGAAACACTGAAGCTTTCTTT.

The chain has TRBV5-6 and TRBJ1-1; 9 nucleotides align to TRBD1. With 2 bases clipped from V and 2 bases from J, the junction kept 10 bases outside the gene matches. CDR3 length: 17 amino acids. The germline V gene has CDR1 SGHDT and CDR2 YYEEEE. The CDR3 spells CASSLRKTGQGNTEAFF. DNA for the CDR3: TGTGCCAGCAGCTTAAGAAAAACGGGACAGGGAAACACTGAAGCTTTCTTT.